The 18 T cell receptor beta chains in this list originate from one sample, sequenced in a study of shared clonotypes between healthy human individuals. Assay: immunoSEQ multiplex PCR; the TCRdb copy retains only in-frame clones and omits some. The sample yields around 1.4 million clones, less than 99% seen once. Sequencing was done on a sample of naive CD4+ T cells sorted from blood. Subset of the sample: CD45RA+ positively selected. These receptors originate from a man aged 25-40 years in good health.

This clone was recorded once. This chain joins TRBV7-8 and TRBJ1-2; TRBD1 matches 10 bases. V was clipped by 5 bases and J by 8 bases; unmatched bases: 8. The CDR3 runs 14 residues. Germline V gene sequence: CDR1 SGHVS, CDR2 FQNEAQ. In DNA, the CDR3 is TGTGCCAGCAGCGACCGGGACAGGGGTTACGGCTACACCTTC. Encoded protein: CASSDRDRGYGYTF.

The count of this clone is one. The gene calls are TRBV2 and TRBJ1-5; unclear D gene. The CDR3 is 14 amino acids. Germline V gene sequence: CDR1 SNHLY, CDR2 FYNNEI. V was clipped by 5 bases and J by 4 bases, with 12 bases between them. The CDR3 region has the DNA TGTGCCAGCAGTCTCCGGGGAGGAAATCAGCCCCAGCATTTT. This translates into CASSLRGGNQPQHF.

The chain uses TRBV5-1 and TRBJ2-2, with 9 bases that match TRBD2. The CDR3 is 15 amino acids. Germline CDR1 and CDR2: SGHRS and YFSETQ. The ends lost 0 bases at V and 6 bases at J; junction bases unmatched: 3. Written as DNA, the CDR3 is TGCGCCAGCAGCTTGGTTAGCGGGAGTTCCGGGGAGCTGTTTTTT. Its protein product is CASSLVSGSSGELFF.

This rearrangement joins TRBV6-6 to TRBJ1-1; no clear D gene. Trimming shortened V by 7 bases and J by 1 base, and 10 bases separated the two germline ends. Germline V gene data show CDR1 as MNHNY and CDR2 as SVGAGI (reference sequence). The CDR3 contains 13 residues. The CDR3 DNA reads TGTGCCAGCACAAGAGACGGGAACACTGAAGCTTTCTTT. It yields the protein CASTRDGNTEAFF.

V is TRBV4-3 and J is TRBJ2-1; D perhaps matches TRBD2 (6 bases). Germline CDR1 is LGHNA and CDR2 is YSLEER. The CDR3 is 14 amino acids. V shed 4 bases and J shed 7 bases, with 14 bases lying between them. For the CDR3, the DNA is TGCGCCAGCAGCCTGGGACTTGCGGCAAATGAGCAGTTCTTC. Residues: CASSLGLAANEQFF.

This clone has just one count. J is TRBJ1-1 and V is TRBV4-2, with no clear D. The CDR3 spans 14 residues. Deletions cut 3 bases from V and 0 bases from J, with 8 bases between. Germline V gene data show CDR1 as LGHNA and CDR2 as YNFKEQ. CDR3 loop: CASSQTRMNTEAFF. The CDR3 nucleotides are TGTGCCAGCAGCCAGACAAGAATGAACACTGAAGCTTTCTTT.

Concerning this clone itself: Other nucleotide sequences in the sample specify the same CDR3. The chain has TRBV20-1 and TRBJ2-1; D unresolved. V was pared by 3 bases and J by 5 bases, with 2 bases between. CDR3 size: 10 residues. Germline CDR1 and CDR2: DFQATT and SNEGSKA (reference sequence). CDR3 in DNA: TGCAGTGCTAGCCACAATGAGCAGTTCTTC. This gives the protein CSASHNEQFF.

The chain links TRBV29-1 to TRBJ2-5; 8 bases map to TRBD1. This CDR3 has 14 amino acids. V trimming: 6 bases; J trimming: 3 bases; junction bases outside the gene matches: 9. Germline CDR1 is SQVTM and CDR2 is ANQGSEA. The chain's CDR3 is CSVAIGTGEETQYF. DNA for the CDR3: TGCAGCGTGGCGATAGGGACAGGAGAAGAGACCCAGTACTTC. Full variable domain (remainder filled in from reference TRBV29-1 and TRBJ2-5): SAVISQKPSRDICQRGTSLTIQCQVDSQVTMMFWYRQQPGQSLTLIATANQGSEATYESGFVIDKFPISRPNLTFSTLTVSNMSPEDSSIYLCSVAIGTGEETQYFGPGTRLLVL.

This sequence joins TRBV14 and TRBJ1-4; possible D gene TRBD1, 6 bases. Germline lookup yields CDR1 SGHDN and CDR2 FVKESK. V lost 1 base to trimming and J lost 8 bases, with 8 bases between them. This CDR3 has 13 residues. CDR3 in amino acids: CASSQARGEKLFF. The CDR3 DNA reads TGTGCCAGCAGCCAAGCGAGGGGGGAAAAACTGTTTTTT.

This chain joins TRBV28 and TRBJ2-5; 9 positions agree with TRBD1. The CDR3 has 16 amino acids. After removal of 4 bases from V and 0 bases from J, the junction contained 6 bases not matched to a gene. Looked up from germline, CDR1 is MDHEN and CDR2 is SYDVKM. The CDR3 here is CASSSWDRAYQETQYF. The CDR3, as DNA: TGTGCCAGCAGTTCTTGGGACAGGGCGTACCAAGAGACCCAGTACTTC.

The chain recombines TRBV11-2 with TRBJ2-1, with 13 bases identical to TRBD2. Looked up from germline, CDR1 is SGHAT and CDR2 is FQNNGV. J was trimmed by 8 bases and V by 4 bases; bases with no gene match: 14. This CDR3 spans 18 amino acids. The DNA of the CDR3 is TGTGCCAGCAGCTCCCCTTACGAAGGACTAGCGGGAGCATATGAGCAGTTCTTC. This encodes CASSSPYEGLAGAYEQFF.

The genes are TRBV15 and TRBJ2-5, with 7 bases identical to TRBD2. This CDR3 is built from 16 residues. Germline V CDR1 and CDR2: LNHNV, YYDKDF (reference sequence). V lost 0 bases, J lost 4 bases, and 8 bases stayed unmatched. The CDR3 bases are TGTGCCACCAGCAGAGATAGGCGCTTAGCGGGAGAGACCCAGTACTTC. Its translation: CATSRDRRLAGETQYF.

This rearrangement joins TRBV4-1 to TRBJ2-1; no definite D call. This CDR3 is built from 13 residues. Trimming removed 1 base at V and 7 bases at J, with 8 bases between. CDR1 is MGHRA, CDR2 YSYEKL, per germline. CDR3 in DNA: TGCGCCAGCAGCCAAGGACTTCGGAATGAGCAGTTCTTC. Translated: CASSQGLRNEQFF.

J is TRBJ2-2 and V is TRBV15; 8 bases agree with TRBD1. This CDR3 comprises 16 residues. After removal of 1 base from V and 5 bases from J, the junction contained 6 bases not matched to a gene. CDR1 and CDR2 (germline): LNHNV, YYDKDF (reference sequence). The CDR3 is CATSRARQGRTGELFF. CDR3 bases: TGTGCCACCAGCAGAGCGCGACAGGGGCGTACCGGGGAGCTGTTTTTT.

CDR3 amino acids: CASSLLSNFRLFF. DNA of the CDR3: TGTGCCAGCAGTTTACTCTCAAATTTTAGACTGTTTTTT. The chain couples TRBV28 to TRBJ1-4; D is unresolved. Germline V CDR1 and CDR2: MDHEN, SYDVKM. The CDR3 contains 13 residues. V was shortened by 2 bases and J by 13 bases, with 14 bases between the two germline ends.

This rearrangement joins TRBV25-1 to TRBJ2-5, with D tentatively TRBD1 (6 bases). This CDR3 has 14 residues. Germline V lookup: CDR1 MGHDK, CDR2 SYGVNS. With 4 bases removed from V and 5 bases from J, the gap between germline ends came to 14 bases. The chain's CDR3 is CASSGGDRRETQYF. Here the CDR3 DNA reads TGTGCCAGCAGTGGGGGAGACAGGAGGGAGACCCAGTACTTC.

V is TRBV7-2 and J is TRBJ1-5, with D uncertain. The CDR3 runs 16 residues. Deletions cut 1 base from V and 6 bases from J, with 16 bases between. In germline, CDR1 is SGHTA, CDR2 FQGNSA. Here the CDR3 reads CASSLVPGFSVQPQHF. The CDR3, as DNA: TGTGCCAGCAGCTTAGTTCCTGGGTTTTCGGTTCAGCCCCAGCATTTT.

The V call is TRBV9, the J call TRBJ2-3; 10 positions agree with TRBD1. The junction had 7 bases not matched to a gene; V was cut back by 0 bases and J by 3 bases. This CDR3 contains 17 residues. The germline CDR1 and CDR2 sequences are SGDLS and YYNGEE. CDR3 sequence (DNA): TGTGCCAGCAGCGTAGTCAGCGGGACAGGGGATACAGATACGCAGTATTTT. It encodes CASSVVSGTGDTDTQYF.